The 25 T cell receptor beta chains in this list originate from one sample, sequenced in a study of cytomegalovirus exposure and HLA in healthy donors. The assay was immunoSEQ multiplex PCR, and TCRdb's table has in-frame clones only and misses some. The profile covers about 98,000 clones, with approximately 90% appearing a single time and more than 3% taken by the ten largest. The sample comprised PBMCs. The receptor set was obtained from a woman under 40 in good health and CMV-seronegative.

This rearrangement joins TRBV5-1 to TRBJ2-3; D call uncertain. V was trimmed by 2 bases and J by 0 bases, leaving 10 bases between them. The CDR3 extends over 15 amino acids. The germline CDR1 and CDR2 sequences are SGHRS and YFSETQ. The CDR3 region is CASSFTDPSTDTQYF. The CDR3 nucleotides are TGCGCCAGCAGCTTTACAGATCCTAGCACAGATACGCAGTATTTT.

The chain is built from TRBV5-6 and TRBJ2-1, with TRBD1 as a possible D gene (6 bases). Trimming removed 4 bases at V and 2 bases at J, with 16 bases between. Per the germline V gene, CDR1 is SGHDT and CDR2 is YYEEEE. The CDR3 sequence is 16 residues long. The CDR3 loop reads CASSPLQGTTYNEQFF. The CDR3 coding sequence is TGTGCCAGCAGCCCCTTACAGGGTACCACCTACAATGAGCAGTTCTTC.

V is TRBV5-1 and J is TRBJ2-1; 12 nucleotides line up with TRBD2. This CDR3 comprises 15 residues. Germline trimming cut 8 bases from V and 13 bases from J; bases unmatched to any gene: 16. In germline, CDR1 is SGHRS, CDR2 YFSETQ. DNA of the CDR3: TGCGCCAGTATATCGACTAGCGGGAGTGAGGTGGTCCAGTTCTTC. Translation gives CASISTSGSEVVQFF.

The gene calls are TRBV10-3 and TRBJ2-7, with TRBD2 identical over 12 bases. Trimming cost V 4 bases and J 6 bases; bases outside gene matches: 4. CDR1 and CDR2 (germline): ENHRY, SYGVKD. The CDR3 has 14 amino acids. The CDR3 reads CAISVGTSGFEQYF. For the CDR3, the DNA is TGTGCCATCAGTGTCGGGACTAGCGGGTTCGAGCAGTACTTC.

This rearrangement joins TRBV2 to TRBJ1-4, with D unclear. This CDR3 is 15 amino acids long. Trimming cost V 3 bases and J 5 bases, with 13 bases left between them. Germline V gives CDR1 SNHLY, CDR2 FYNNEI. In nucleotides, the CDR3 is TGTGCCAGCAGTGACCGGACTGCATCGAATGAAAAACTGTTTTTT. It translates to CASSDRTASNEKLFF.

The CDR3 sequence: CASSVGLAGVEETQYF. The CDR3 region has the DNA TGTGCCAGCAGCGTAGGACTAGCGGGAGTAGAAGAGACCCAGTACTTC. The chain joins TRBV9 to TRBJ2-5; 12 bases align to TRBD2. The J segment lost 3 bases and the V segment lost 0 bases, leaving 3 bases of the junction unmatched. Germline CDR1 reads SGDLS; CDR2 reads YYNGEE. The CDR3 runs 16 residues.

The chain combines TRBV7-2 with TRBJ2-3; D remains ambiguous. Trimming cost V 1 base and J 2 bases, with 7 bases left between them. This CDR3 has 14 residues. Germline assignment: CDR1 SGHTA and CDR2 FQGNSA. The CDR3 protein is CASSLVTYTDTQYF. The CDR3 coding sequence is TGTGCCAGCAGCTTAGTAACCTACACAGATACGCAGTATTTT.

CDR3 residues: CASSPGTAYGYTF. The CDR3 DNA is TGCGCCAGCAGCCCCGGGACAGCCTATGGCTACACCTTC. The chain joins TRBV10-1 to TRBJ1-2; 7 nucleotides align to TRBD1. This CDR3 has 13 amino acids. The J segment lost 4 bases and the V segment lost 6 bases, leaving 5 bases of the junction unmatched. Per the germline V gene, CDR1 is WNHNN and CDR2 is SYGVQD (reference sequence).

Turning to this clone: One junction end disagrees with the germline gene, perhaps due to a read error. The chain recombines TRBV7-7 with TRBJ2-3; tentatively, D is TRBD1 (5 bases). In germline, CDR1 is SSHAT, CDR2 FNYEAQ (reference sequence). The length of the CDR3 is 13 residues. The chain's CDR3 is CASSLGHTDTQYF. Here the CDR3 DNA reads TGTGCTAGCAGCTTGGGGCACACAGATACGCAGTATTTT.

The genes are TRBV28 and TRBJ2-7; perhaps TRBD2 as D (5 bases). V was cut by 2 bases and J by 4 bases, with 12 bases left in between. The CDR3 is 14 amino acids. CDR1 and CDR2 (germline): MDHEN, SYDVKM. CDR3 sequence: CASSLEGRFYEQYF. The CDR3 coding sequence is TGTGCCAGCAGTTTAGAGGGCAGATTTTACGAGCAGTACTTC.

The chain employs TRBV5-4 and TRBJ1-1; 7 nucleotides line up with TRBD1. Looked up from germline, CDR1 is SGHNT and CDR2 is YYREEE (reference sequence). V gave up 4 bases and J gave up 1 base; unmatched junction bases: 13. The CDR3 extends over 17 amino acids. The CDR3 sequence: CASSVYGKTGRNTEAFF. CDR3 nucleotides: TGTGCCAGCAGCGTGTACGGCAAGACAGGGAGGAACACTGAAGCTTTCTTT.

The chain recombines TRBV2 with TRBJ2-1, with D perhaps TRBD1 (7 bases). Trimming left V 5 bases short and J 10 bases short, with 21 bases between. The CDR3 totals 15 residues. Germline V CDR1 and CDR2: SNHLY, FYNNEI. The CDR3 loop is CASSRQGGAVEEQFF. The CDR3 DNA reads TGTGCCAGCAGTCGACAGGGAGGAGCGGTTGAGGAGCAGTTCTTC.

The chain combines TRBV14 with TRBJ2-5; D gene uncertain. Germline V gives CDR1 SGHDN, CDR2 FVKESK. Trimming removed 2 bases from V and 4 bases from J, with 23 bases in between. This CDR3 spans 18 amino acids. CDR3 nucleotide sequence: TGTGCCAGCAGCCAATTCCTATCATACGCGGCCGTAGGAGAGACCCAGTACTTC. Residues: CASSQFLSYAAVGETQYF.

The V call is TRBV9, the J call TRBJ1-6; no firm D call. The V gene's germline CDR1 is SGDLS and CDR2 YYNGEE. The CDR3 has 16 amino acids. Trimming stripped 4 bases from V and 2 bases from J, with 13 bases between. The CDR3 coding sequence is TGTGCCAGCAGCTCCCAGACGGGGACCTATAATTCACCCCTCCACTTT. This encodes CASSSQTGTYNSPLHF. The whole variable domain, filled in from reference TRBV9 and TRBJ1-6, reads DSGVTQTPKHLITATGQRVTLRCSPRSGDLSVYWYQQSLDQGLQFLIQYYNGEERAKGNILERFSAQQFPDLHSELNLSSLELGDSALYFCASSSQTGTYNSPLHFGNGTRLTVT.

The V gene is TRBV5-6, the J gene TRBJ1-4; D is possibly TRBD1 (6 bases). The CDR3 length is 17 residues. V lost 2 bases and J 1 base, leaving 15 bases between the germline ends. The germline gives CDR1 SGHDT, CDR2 YYEEEE. The CDR3 spells CASSFRTVDVTNEKLFF. In DNA form, the CDR3 reads TGTGCCAGCAGCTTTCGGACAGTGGACGTAACTAATGAAAAACTGTTTTTT.

The chain has TRBV12-5 and TRBJ2-7; D might be TRBD1 (5 bases). Germline-derived CDR1 and CDR2 are LGHNT and FRNRAP. This CDR3 spans 15 amino acids. V gave up 2 bases and J gave up 6 bases, with 17 bases separating them. As DNA, the CDR3 is TGTGCTAGTGGTTTGTCGACAGTGCCTCTTGCCGAGCAGTACTTC. As protein: CASGLSTVPLAEQYF.

The genes are TRBV9 and TRBJ1-2; maybe TRBD1 (6 bases). V was pared by 0 bases and J by 5 bases, with 17 bases between. Germline values: CDR1 SGDLS, CDR2 YYNGEE. This CDR3 spans 16 amino acids. CDR3 region: CASSVATTGLGYGYTF. The CDR3 region has the DNA TGTGCCAGCAGCGTAGCTACGACAGGTTTGGGGTATGGCTACACCTTC.

The genes are TRBV6-1 and TRBJ2-7; 10 nucleotides align to TRBD1. CDR1 MNHNS and CDR2 SASEGT come from the germline V gene. After removal of 11 bases from V and 1 base from J, the junction contained 8 bases not matched to a gene. The CDR3 extends over 14 amino acids. CDR3 in amino acids: CAARGDRGSYEQYF. The CDR3 nucleotides are TGTGCCGCCAGGGGGGACAGGGGATCCTACGAGCAGTACTTC.

V gene TRBV7-2 combines with J gene TRBJ2-1, with TRBD2 matching 8 bases. Trimming cost V 4 bases and J 4 bases; bases outside gene matches: 9. Looked up from germline, CDR1 is SGHTA and CDR2 is FQGNSA. The CDR3 loop spans 16 amino acids. The DNA for the CDR3 is TGTGCCAGCAGCTGGAGGGCTCAGCGGGGGTACAATGAGCAGTTCTTC. This gives the protein CASSWRAQRGYNEQFF.

The chain carries TRBV5-1 and TRBJ1-6; D unclear. The CDR3 has 13 amino acids. Germline CDR1 SGHRS, CDR2 YFSETQ. V shed 3 bases and J shed 3 bases, with 4 bases lying between them. The CDR3 DNA reads as TGCGCCAGCAGCTCGAGCTATAATTCACCCCTCCACTTT. Translating gives CASSSSYNSPLHF.

The gene calls are TRBV6-1 and TRBJ2-1; possibly TRBD2 for D (6 bases). This CDR3 region has 16 residues. The V and J ends lost 1 base and 4 bases respectively, with 14 bases between them. The germline V gene encodes CDR1 MNHNS and CDR2 SASEGT. The CDR3 DNA sequence: TGTGCCAGCAGTGAAGTGGGGTGGGGGGTATACAATGAGCAGTTCTTC. Translated, it gives CASSEVGWGVYNEQFF.

This chain connects TRBV19 to TRBJ1-1; D might be TRBD1 (6 bases). The germline V and J ends were trimmed by 7 bases and 8 bases, with 11 bases remaining between them. CDR1 and CDR2 (germline): LNHDA, SQIVND (reference sequence). The CDR3 spans 11 residues. CDR3 amino acids: CASTSTGEAFF. CDR3 sequence (DNA): TGTGCCAGTACCTCGACAGGAGAAGCTTTCTTT.

A few counts support this clone. This rearrangement joins TRBV7-7 to TRBJ2-1; tentative D call: TRBD1 (6 bases). Germline V CDR1 and CDR2: SSHAT, FNYEAQ (reference sequence). CDR3 length equals 13 residues. CDR3 DNA: TGTGCTATGCTCTTAAGGGGGTACAATGAGCAGTTCTTC. It codes for CAMLLRGYNEQFF.

The chain combines TRBV2 with TRBJ1-1, with 7 bases matching TRBD1. Germline CDR1 and CDR2: SNHLY and FYNNEI. V lost 6 bases, J lost 4 bases, and 5 bases stayed unmatched. The CDR3 sequence is 13 residues long. The CDR3 region has the DNA TGTGCCAGCAGCTGGAGGGGGCGCACTGAAGCTTTCTTT. Amino acid sequence: CASSWRGRTEAFF.

CDR3 sequence (DNA): TGTGCCAGCACTGGGACAGGGGCCGCGGAGGAGCAGTACTTC. Protein: CASTGTGAAEEQYF. V and J are TRBV28 and TRBJ2-7; 10 nucleotides match TRBD1. V shed 7 bases and J 7 bases; nucleotides not matched to a gene: 10. CDR1 is MDHEN, CDR2 SYDVKM, per germline. This CDR3 spans 14 amino acids.